Below, 24 T cell receptor beta chains from the same sample are listed, as sequenced in a study of radiation and T cells in renal cell carcinoma. This sample's time point: blood 2 weeks post-SBRT. The treatment denotes: 15 Gy SBRT to primary tumor, nephrectomy 4 weeks later. Profiled with immunoSEQ multiplex PCR; TCRdb holds only in-frame clones, not every one. Here the sample spans some 120,000 clones, roughly four fifths being singletons. The input for sequencing was blood, taken from a patient whose treatment included radiotherapy and nephrectomy. The receptors originated from a woman aged 60 to 75 with renal cell carcinoma.

This chain connects TRBV9 to TRBJ2-1; 8 nucleotides line up with TRBD2. The V and J ends lost 0 bases and 12 bases, in that order; junction bases with no gene match: 14. Germline CDR1 and CDR2: SGDLS and YYNGEE. CDR3 length: 16 residues. The CDR3 region is CASSVEASGFTMRQFF. DNA for the CDR3: TGTGCCAGCAGCGTAGAGGCTAGCGGGTTTACAATGAGGCAGTTCTTC. Drawing the rest from reference TRBV9 and TRBJ2-1, the complete variable domain is DSGVTQTPKHLITATGQRVTLRCSPRSGDLSVYWYQQSLDQGLQFLIQYYNGEERAKGNILERFSAQQFPDLHSELNLSSLELGDSALYFCASSVEASGFTMRQFFGPGTRLTVL.

V is TRBV5-3 and J is TRBJ2-1; D remains unclear. TRBV5-3 counts as an open reading frame of uncertain function. Trimming removed 5 bases from V and 6 bases from J, with 15 bases in between. This CDR3 spans 14 amino acids. In nucleotides, the CDR3 is TGTGCCAGAAGGTTCGGCAAACCCTTCAATGAGCAGTTCTTC. Protein product: CARRFGKPFNEQFF.

The J gene is TRBJ1-2, the V gene TRBV29-1; TRBD1 is a possible D gene (6 bases). V lost 5 bases, J lost 4 bases, and 14 bases lay in between. The CDR3 sequence is 13 residues long. Germline CDR1 is SQVTM and CDR2 is ANQGSEA. The CDR3 DNA follows: TGCAGCGTTTCAACAGGGCTGGGCTATGGCTACACCTTC. Its protein is CSVSTGLGYGYTF.

V gene TRBV28 combines with J gene TRBJ1-3; D gene uncertain. Trimming took 2 bases from V and 4 from J, leaving 9 bases between them. This CDR3 contains 14 residues. Germline CDR1 reads MDHEN; CDR2 reads SYDVKM. The CDR3 region is CASSLLGGGNTIYF. CDR3 nucleotides: TGTGCCAGCAGTTTACTCGGAGGAGGAAACACCATATATTTT.

V usage is TRBV10-3 and J usage is TRBJ1-6, with 8 bases identical to TRBD1. The germline V gene has CDR1 ENHRY and CDR2 SYGVKD. The V gene end was trimmed by 2 bases and the J gene end by 7 bases; junction bases not matched to a gene: 13. There are 18 residues in the CDR3. CDR3 sequence: CAISEKDRAPGGNSPLHF. CDR3 coding DNA: TGTGCCATCAGTGAGAAGGACAGGGCCCCCGGAGGGAATTCACCCCTCCACTTT.

The gene calls are TRBV6-5 and TRBJ1-1; D call uncertain. From germline, CDR1 is MNHEY and CDR2 SVGAGI. The CDR3 sequence is 13 residues long. V lost 10 bases and J 4 bases, leaving 16 bases between the germline ends. CDR3 coding DNA: TGTGCCACGGGGTTCCCCCGGGGCACTGAAGCTTTCTTT. The encoded protein is CATGFPRGTEAFF.

The V gene is TRBV4-2, the J gene TRBJ2-5; 13 bases agree with TRBD2. J gave up 2 bases and V 4 bases, and 10 bases lay outside the gene matches. The CDR3 totals 18 residues. The germline gives CDR1 LGHNA, CDR2 YNFKEQ. The CDR3, as DNA: TGTGCCAGCAGCCCCGGACTAGCGGGGGATCCTAGGCAAGAGACCCAGTACTTC. Translating gives CASSPGLAGDPRQETQYF.

Written as DNA, the CDR3 is TGTGCCAGCAGTTTAATGGGTGGGGTAGTGGCCTACGAGCAGTACTTC. Its translation: CASSLMGGVVAYEQYF. The chain carries TRBV27 and TRBJ2-7; D is unresolved. The CDR3 is made up of 16 amino acids. Deletions cut 2 bases from V and 2 bases from J, with 16 bases between. Germline loops: CDR1 MNHEY, CDR2 SMNVEV (reference sequence).

This clone was observed a few times. The V and J genes are TRBV27 and TRBJ2-1; TRBD1 aligns across 7 bases. CDR1 is MNHEY and CDR2 is SMNVEV in the germline V gene (reference sequence). V shed 3 bases, J shed 9 bases, and the junction held 5 bases outside the gene matches. There are 13 residues in the CDR3. This chain's CDR3 is CASSFVGGVEQFF. In DNA, the CDR3 is TGTGCCAGCAGTTTTGTAGGGGGCGTTGAGCAGTTCTTC.

The CDR3 spells CASSLGQGTDTQYF. CDR3 nucleotide sequence: TGTGCCAGCAGCTTGGGACAGGGCACAGATACGCAGTATTTT. The genes are TRBV7-3 and TRBJ2-3; 8 bases map to TRBD1. J was trimmed by 1 base and V by 3 bases; bases with no gene match: 0. This CDR3 has 14 residues. CDR1 SGHTA and CDR2 FQGTGA come from the germline V gene.

The rearrangement links TRBV4-2 to TRBJ2-4; no reliable D call. V dropped 4 bases and J dropped 5 bases, with 12 bases sitting between them. This CDR3 has 14 residues. Germline V gene sequence: CDR1 LGHNA, CDR2 YNFKEQ. This CDR3 reads CASSPRRIENIQYF. The CDR3 DNA is TGTGCCAGCAGCCCGCGGCGGATTGAAAACATTCAGTACTTC.

This chain uses TRBV6-5 with TRBJ2-3, with 10 nucleotides matching TRBD2. The V gene end was trimmed by 4 bases and the J gene end by 4 bases; junction bases not matched to a gene: 5. Germline CDR1 is MNHEY and CDR2 is SVGAGI. CDR3 length equals 15 residues. The CDR3 DNA reads TGTGCCAGCAGTTGGAGCGGGGGGGAAGCAGATACGCAGTATTTT. This codes for CASSWSGGEADTQYF.

The CDR3 region has the DNA TGCGCCAGCAGCTTGGAGCCGACCCAAGAGACCCAGTACTTC. Translation: CASSLEPTQETQYF. The rearrangement joins TRBV5-1 to TRBJ2-5; D uncertain. Germline assignment: CDR1 SGHRS and CDR2 YFSETQ. With 0 bases removed from V and 1 base from J, the gap between germline ends came to 7 bases. CDR3 length: 14 amino acids.

This clone was found a few times. This chain joins TRBV19 and TRBJ1-1, with D unclear. The CDR3 loop spans 13 amino acids. V was cut by 3 bases and J by 4 bases, with 9 bases left in between. CDR1 and CDR2 (germline): LNHDA, SQIVND (reference sequence). CDR3 DNA sequence: TGTGCCAGTAGTATCGGATCGGTCACTGAAGCTTTCTTT. It codes for CASSIGSVTEAFF.

The chain carries TRBV28 and TRBJ1-5, with TRBD1 as a possible D gene (5 bases). V was shortened by 1 base and J by 0 bases, with 10 bases between the two germline ends. The V gene's germline CDR1 is MDHEN and CDR2 SYDVKM. The CDR3 consists of 16 residues. The CDR3 reads CASSLSSGYSNQPQHF. The CDR3 coding sequence is TGTGCCAGCAGTTTATCGTCAGGGTATAGCAATCAGCCCCAGCATTTT.

This sequence joins TRBV28 and TRBJ1-4; D possibly corresponds to TRBD1 (5 bases). This CDR3 is 15 amino acids long. V was pared by 10 bases and J by 3 bases, with 18 bases between. Germline V CDR1 and CDR2: MDHEN, SYDVKM. The CDR3 DNA follows: TGTGCCATCTCGACTCCCCCGGGGGCTAATGAAAAACTGTTTTTT. Residues: CAISTPPGANEKLFF.

The chain recombines TRBV21-1 with TRBJ2-3; the table's D call of TRBD2 was not tested on the DNA. TRBV21-1 is deemed a pseudogene. This CDR3 is 16 amino acids long. In DNA form, the CDR3 reads TGTGCCAGCACCAGGGACTCGAAGGCGAGCACAGATACGCAGTATTTT. Residues: CASTRDSKASTDTQYF.

The rearrangement links TRBV5-4 to TRBJ2-1; D is possibly TRBD2 (5 bases). Germline lookup yields CDR1 SGHNT and CDR2 YYREEE (reference sequence). The germline V and J ends were trimmed by 7 bases and 0 bases, with 5 bases remaining between them. The CDR3 extends over 12 amino acids. The CDR3 region has the DNA TGTGCCAGCGGGAGCTCCTACAATGAGCAGTTCTTC. It translates to CASGSSYNEQFF. The variable domain in full, completed from reference TRBV5-4 and TRBJ2-1, reads ETGVTQSPTHLIKTRGQQVTLRCSSQSGHNTVSWYQQALGQGPQFIFQYYREEENGRGNFPPRFSGLQFPNYSSELNVNALELDDSALYLCASGSSYNEQFFGPGTRLTVL.

This clone has a handful of counts. The chain has TRBV7-9 and TRBJ1-2, with 11 bases identical to TRBD1. The CDR3 runs to 16 residues. V shed 2 bases and J 6 bases; nucleotides not matched to a gene: 8. Per the germline V gene, CDR1 is SEHNR and CDR2 is FQNEAQ (reference sequence). The chain's CDR3 is CASSLPPGTGGNGYTF. The CDR3 coding sequence is TGTGCCAGCAGCTTACCTCCTGGGACAGGGGGAAATGGCTACACCTTC.

The chain joins TRBV29-1 to TRBJ2-1; 12 bases are a match to TRBD2. The CDR3 sequence is 12 residues long. Germline V lookup: CDR1 SQVTM, CDR2 ANQGSEA. The V segment lost 6 bases and the J segment 8 bases; nucleotides outside the gene matches: 2. This CDR3 reads CSVTSGSYEQFF. The CDR3, as DNA: TGCAGCGTGACTAGCGGGAGCTATGAGCAGTTCTTC.

V usage is TRBV5-1 and J usage is TRBJ2-5; D gene ambiguous. The germline V gene has CDR1 SGHRS and CDR2 YFSETQ. The CDR3 covers 13 residues. The ends were cut back, 0 bases at V and 4 bases at J, with 7 bases in the middle. The CDR3 DNA reads as TGCGCCAGCAGCTTGGTCGTCGGAGAGACCCAGTACTTC. It is translated as CASSLVVGETQYF.

The chain recombines TRBV19 with TRBJ2-5, with TRBD1 matching 10 bases. Trimming took 5 bases from V and 3 from J; bases not matched to a gene: 3. This CDR3 region has 14 residues. The germline V gene has CDR1 LNHDA and CDR2 SQIVND (reference sequence). The CDR3 DNA is TGTGCCAGTAGTCATGGGACAGGGGAAGAGACCCAGTACTTC. Protein product: CASSHGTGEETQYF. The full variable domain, its missing parts supplied by reference TRBV19 and TRBJ2-5, is DGGITQSPKYLFRKEGQNVTLSCEQNLNHDAMYWYRQDPGQGLRLIYYSQIVNDFQKGDIAEGYSVSREKKESFPLTVTSAQKNPTAFYLCASSHGTGEETQYFGPGTRLLVL.

The rearrangement uses TRBV10-3 and TRBJ1-6; 8 nucleotides match TRBD1. This CDR3 is built from 16 residues. Germline-derived CDR1 and CDR2 are ENHRY and SYGVKD. Trimming cost V 4 bases and J 12 bases; bases outside gene matches: 14. The CDR3: CAISVQDRVGGGPLHF. For the CDR3, the DNA is TGTGCCATCAGTGTTCAGGACAGGGTCGGGGGCGGACCCCTCCACTTT.

This clone was counted between two and nine times. For the CDR3, the DNA is TGTGCCAGCAGCGCCGGGACAGGACCCAATGAGCAGTTCTTC. Translated, it gives CASSAGTGPNEQFF. The V gene is TRBV9, the J gene TRBJ2-1; 8 nucleotides match TRBD1. J was trimmed by 6 bases and V by 3 bases; bases with no gene match: 5. The CDR3 extends over 14 amino acids. Germline loops: CDR1 SGDLS, CDR2 YYNGEE.